This T cell receptor (beta chain) comes out of a study of vaccination and CD4 T cells after COVID-19. Study at large: Day 14 and days 161 to 241 post-vaccination were the sampling points for a few convalescent patients.

This clonotype was counted only a few times. The antigen remains unidentified. Cultured CD4+ T-cell DNA underwent Oncomine TCR Beta short-read sequencing. Using the QIAamp micro DNA kit, genomic DNA was extracted from the CD4+ T cells that had been cultured. Via MiXCR, TCRdb re-called the PCR reads, giving one row per CDR3 protein. The sample contains some 17,000 distinct CDR3 sequences, approximately 48% of which appear only once. Time point here: late sampling 161 to 241 days after vaccination in three convalescent patients. As for treatment: roughly nine-day PBMC culture with coronavirus spike peptide pools or control peptides (ViraFEST assay). Following a culture period (10 days), negative selection was used to isolate CD4+ T cells. The CDR3 has 14 amino acids. V gave up 2 bases and J gave up 3 bases; unmatched junction bases: 3. Germline loops: CDR1 DFQATT, CDR2 SNEGSKA (reference sequence).

V usage is TRBV20-1 and J usage is TRBJ2-5; TRBD2 aligns across 10 bases. This receptor was identified in a human donor who had recovered from COVID-19. Material: CD4+ T cells from blood, cultured in vitro, obtained about 7 months after SARS-CoV-2 vaccination. This chain's CDR3 is CSARLAGGKETQYF. As DNA, the CDR3 is TGCAGTGCTAGATTAGCGGGGGGTAAAGAGACCCAGTACTTC.